This entry lists 13 T cell receptor beta chains sequenced from one sample in a study of blood T cells in healthy people across ages. Together with a sample-barcoded 5' primer, a J-beta primer mix was included in a second PCR lasting roughly 6 to 12 cycles. TCRdb reprocessed the 5' RACE reads with MiXCR, giving one entry per CDR3 protein. The data contain 540,000 or so distinct CDR3 sequences, under 55% of them singletons. What was sequenced was blood. Source of these receptors: an elderly man in good health.

As concerns this clonotype: A read error may account for a junction end that differs from germline. The V call is TRBV4-3, the J call TRBJ1-6; no firm D call. CDR1 is LGHNA and CDR2 is YSLEER in the germline V gene. CDR3 length: 15 amino acids. In DNA, the CDR3 is TGCGCCAGCCGCCAAGAAGTCCGGGTGGGGTCACCCCTCCACTTT. Amino acids: CASRQEVRVGSPLHF.

There are many counts of this clonotype. The gene calls are TRBV18 and TRBJ2-6; D tentatively reads TRBD1 or TRBD2 (7 bases each). The CDR3 sequence is 18 residues long. V lost 1 base, J lost 0 bases, and 13 bases lay in between. Germline CDR1 reads KGHSH; CDR2 reads LQKENI. The CDR3 region is CASSPREGATSGANVLTF. CDR3 coding DNA: TGTGCCAGCTCACCACGGGAGGGGGCTACCTCTGGGGCCAACGTCCTGACTTTC.

The CDR3, as DNA: TGCAGCGCCAGCCGTGGGACATCTAATGGCTACACCTTC. It is translated as CSASRGTSNGYTF. V gene TRBV29-1 combines with J gene TRBJ1-2; maybe TRBD1 (6 bases). CDR1 and CDR2 from the germline V gene are SQVTM and ANQGSEA. Trimming cost V 7 bases and J 6 bases, with 18 bases left between them. This CDR3 spans 13 amino acids.

This clonotype was recorded a few times. The chain uses TRBV20-1 and TRBJ2-3; D possibly corresponds to TRBD1 (5 bases). CDR3 length: 15 residues. Trimming shortened V by 3 bases and J by 4 bases, and 17 bases separated the two germline ends. Looked up from germline, CDR1 is DFQATT and CDR2 is SNEGSKA (reference sequence). CDR3: CSASGAGRLSDTQYF. CDR3 nucleotide sequence: TGCAGTGCTAGTGGGGCCGGCAGGTTGTCAGATACGCAGTATTTT.

This clonotype occurred many times. The rearrangement links TRBV7-2 to TRBJ2-6; no clear D gene. The CDR3 sequence is 17 residues long. V was cut by 1 base and J by 0 bases, with 10 bases left in between. Germline V gene sequence: CDR1 SGHTA, CDR2 FQGNSA. CDR3 in amino acids: CASSLVPTRSGANVLTF. The CDR3 coding sequence is TGTGCCAGCAGCTTAGTACCCACCCGCTCTGGGGCCAACGTCCTGACTTTC.

J is TRBJ2-3 and V is TRBV20-1; D not certain. CDR3 length: 10 amino acids. V lost 5 bases and J 3 bases, leaving 3 bases between the germline ends. CDR1 and CDR2 from the germline V gene are DFQATT and SNEGSKA (reference sequence). The CDR3 DNA sequence: TGCAGTGCTGGGACAGATACGCAGTATTTT. Translating it yields CSAGTDTQYF.

The chain uses TRBV7-2 and TRBJ1-6, with unresolved D. The germline V gene has CDR1 SGHTA and CDR2 FQGNSA. Trimming left V 6 bases short and J 6 bases short, with 15 bases between. CDR3 size: 15 residues. The CDR3 nucleotides read TGTGCCAGCAGTCAGTCTCTGGGGTTTAATTCACCCCTCCACTTT. Translation: CASSQSLGFNSPLHF.

V and J are TRBV19 and TRBJ2-2, with D possibly matching TRBD1 (6 bases). CDR1 LNHDA and CDR2 SQIVND come from the germline V gene (reference sequence). V dropped 7 bases and J dropped 0 bases, with 15 bases sitting between them. The CDR3 is 16 residues long. In DNA, the CDR3 is TGTGCCAGTACTCTGAATGGGGGCCCGAACACCGGGGAGCTGTTTTTT. Protein: CASTLNGGPNTGELFF. Based on the CDR3 plus reference TRBV19 and TRBJ2-2, the full variable domain is DGGITQSPKYLFRKEGQNVTLSCEQNLNHDAMYWYRQDPGQGLRLIYYSQIVNDFQKGDIAEGYSVSREKKESFPLTVTSAQKNPTAFYLCASTLNGGPNTGELFFGEGSRLTVL.

The V and J genes are TRBV20-1 and TRBJ1-5; the D is unclear. The germline V gene has CDR1 DFQATT and CDR2 SNEGSKA (reference sequence). This CDR3 is 14 amino acids long. Between the trimmed V and J ends, which lost 3 bases and 4 bases, there was a span of 13 bases. The CDR3 sequence: CSARGRELNQPQHF. CDR3 bases: TGCAGTGCTAGGGGTCGGGAGCTTAATCAGCCCCAGCATTTT.

As concerns this clonotype: This sequence may be a read error, since a much larger clone differs from it by one base. The J gene is TRBJ2-1, the V gene TRBV29-1, with no clear D. Germline CDR1 SQVTM, CDR2 ANQGSEA. CDR3 length: 15 residues. DNA for the CDR3: TGCAGCGTTGTTGTTGCGGAAAGCTCCTACAGTGAGCAGTTCTTC. Amino acids: CSVVVAESSYSEQFF.

The rearrangement joins TRBV20-1 to TRBJ2-3; tentative D call: TRBD2 (6 bases). CDR1 and CDR2 from the germline V gene are DFQATT and SNEGSKA (reference sequence). This CDR3 comprises 11 residues. V lost 3 bases to trimming and J lost 10 bases, with 11 bases between them. The CDR3 DNA is TGCAGTGCTAGCGAAGGAGGGGCGCAGTATTTT. Protein product: CSASEGGAQYF.

The chain links TRBV6-6 to TRBJ2-1, with 7 bases matching TRBD2. This CDR3 has 11 residues. The junction had 3 bases not matched to a gene; V was cut back by 6 bases and J by 10 bases. Germline V gene sequence: CDR1 MNHNY, CDR2 SVGAGI (reference sequence). CDR3 coding DNA: TGTGCCAGCAGAGCCGGGGGGGAGCAGTTCTTC. This codes for CASRAGGEQFF.

V and J are TRBV18 and TRBJ2-1; the D gene is possibly TRBD2 (6 bases). V dropped 1 base and J dropped 4 bases, with 11 bases sitting between them. The CDR3 extends over 15 amino acids. The germline V gene encodes CDR1 KGHSH and CDR2 LQKENI. CDR3 nucleotides: TGTGCCAGCTCACCACTAAGCGGGTATTACAATGAGCAGTTCTTC. Translating it yields CASSPLSGYYNEQFF.